The rows below give T cell receptor beta chains drawn from one sample of a study of shared clonotypes between healthy human individuals. Repertoires were generated with immunoSEQ multiplex PCR, while TCRdb's copy carries only in-frame clones and drops some. The sample holds 660,000 or so clones, 96% seen once. What was sequenced was naive CD8+ T cells sorted from blood. These receptors came from a woman in her twenties or thirties in good health. The CDR3 runs from the conserved cysteine through the conserved F or W. Each record gives: clone size, V gene, CDR3 protein. Clone size, where shown, is once, few, many, or a class for clones that have expanded.

NA | TRBV6-5 | CASSTQGSDTEAFF
NA | TRBV20-1 | CSATTGDEQYF
NA | TRBV23-1 | CASSQSPSGRYEQYF
NA | TRBV21-1 | CASSKGGRRMYEQYF
once | TRBV5-8 | CASSLLGFDEQYF
NA | TRBV28 | CASTEDGLETQYF
once | TRBV4-1 | CASSLGLAGEQFF
NA | TRBV13 | CASSFAGGGYEQYF
NA | TRBV5-5 | CASSFDINTEAFF
NA | TRBV19 | CASSLQSTPYEQYF
NA | TRBV9 | CAGSVGGFTEAFF
NA | TRBV6-6 | CASSYSGQSSYNEQFF
NA | TRBV6-5 | CASSYSGRGGEQYF
NA | TRBV7-9 | CASETGTGGYQPTGELFF
NA | TRBV5-6 | CASCDLAKNIQYF
NA | TRBV7-9 | CASETQYF
NA | TRBV6-5 | CASSQMAGGDGELFF
few | TRBV5-4 | CASSVGGGELFF
NA | TRBV9 | CASSVGGSSYEQYF
NA | TRBV11-2 | CASSLVRTGGFNEQFF
NA | TRBV28 | CASSSLDTDTEAFF
NA | TRBV11-2 | CASSLLYSSNTEAFF
NA | TRBV7-9 | CASSLGQGALGQYF
NA | TRBV27 | CASRQGPNQPQHF
NA | TRBV10-3 | CAISESYDRRSAEAFF
NA | TRBV27 | CASSLSRNSDTQYF
NA | TRBV4-1 | CASSQDRGSGYEQYF
NA | TRBV7-9 | CASSLDRGPYEQYF
NA | TRBV28 | CASSLGWGGYTNTEAFF
once | TRBV28 | CASSLVAGSYNEQFF
NA | TRBV13 | CASSLGQGVKEQYF
NA | TRBV19 | CASSISSGVDEQYF
NA | TRBV27 | CASISRAGGSVETQYF
NA | TRBV7-9 | CASSLETRQFRYEQYF
NA | TRBV7-9 | CASSSNLGVDEKLFF